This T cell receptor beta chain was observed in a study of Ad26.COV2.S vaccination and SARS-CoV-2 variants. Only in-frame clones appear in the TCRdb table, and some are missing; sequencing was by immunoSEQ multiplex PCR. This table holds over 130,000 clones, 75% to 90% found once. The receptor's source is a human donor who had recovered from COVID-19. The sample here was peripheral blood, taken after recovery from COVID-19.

This CDR3 reads CASSESMGEGEKLFF. CDR3 nucleotides: TGCGCCAGCAGTGAGTCGATGGGTGAGGGTGAAAAACTGTTTTTT. The chain carries TRBV10-1 and TRBJ1-4; D ambiguous. CDR1 is WNHNN and CDR2 is SYGVQD in the germline V gene (reference sequence). Between the trimmed V and J ends, which lost 0 bases and 7 bases, there was a span of 12 bases. The CDR3 totals 15 residues.